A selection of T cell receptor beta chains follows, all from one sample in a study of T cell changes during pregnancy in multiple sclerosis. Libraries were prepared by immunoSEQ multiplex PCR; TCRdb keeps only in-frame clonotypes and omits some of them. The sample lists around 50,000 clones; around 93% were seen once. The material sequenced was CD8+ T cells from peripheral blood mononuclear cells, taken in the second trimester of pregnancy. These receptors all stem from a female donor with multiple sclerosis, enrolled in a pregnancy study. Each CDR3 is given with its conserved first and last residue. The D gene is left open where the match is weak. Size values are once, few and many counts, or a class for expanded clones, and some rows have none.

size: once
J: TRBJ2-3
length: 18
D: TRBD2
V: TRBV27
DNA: TGTGCCAGCAGTTTATCGGCGGGACTAGCCCCTAGCACAGATACGCAGTATTTT
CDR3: CASSLSAGLAPSTDTQYF

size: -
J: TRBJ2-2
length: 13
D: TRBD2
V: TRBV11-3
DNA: TGTGCCAGCAGCTTACCGGGGGGCGGGGAGCTGTTTTTT
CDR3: CASSLPGGGELFF

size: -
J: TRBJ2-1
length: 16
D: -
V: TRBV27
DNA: TGTGCCAGCAGTTTTCTCCCGGTAGAGTTCCACAATGAGCAGTTCTTC
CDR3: CASSFLPVEFHNEQFF

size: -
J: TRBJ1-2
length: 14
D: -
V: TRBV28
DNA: TGTGCCAGCAGTTTAAAGGGAGGAGAGAGCGGCTACACCTTC
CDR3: CASSLKGGESGYTF

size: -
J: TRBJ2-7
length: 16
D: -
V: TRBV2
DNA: TGTGCCAGCAGTGAAGGAAGTCTAGGACTGTCCTACGAGCAGTACTTC
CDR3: CASSEGSLGLSYEQYF

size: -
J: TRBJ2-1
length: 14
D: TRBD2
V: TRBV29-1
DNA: TGCAGCGTTGGGGAGGCTAGCGGGGGGAATGAGCAGTTCTTC
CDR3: CSVGEASGGNEQFF

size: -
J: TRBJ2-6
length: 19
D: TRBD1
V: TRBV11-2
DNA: TGTGCCAGCAGCTCCCTTCGGACAGGGGGACTTTCTGGGGCCAACGTCCTGACTTTC
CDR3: CASSSLRTGGLSGANVLTF

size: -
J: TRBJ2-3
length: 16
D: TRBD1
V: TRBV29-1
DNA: TGCAGCGTTGAGCCGGGACAGGTCCTTAGCACAGATACGCAGTATTTT
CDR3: CSVEPGQVLSTDTQYF

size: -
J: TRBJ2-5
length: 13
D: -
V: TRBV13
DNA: TGTGCCAGCAGCTCCCGGGACTTCGAGACCCAGTACTTC
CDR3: CASSSRDFETQYF

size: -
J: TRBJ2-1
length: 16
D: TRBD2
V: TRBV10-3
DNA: TGTGCCATCAGCCCCGGGGGTAGCGGGAACCACAATGAGCAGTTCTTC
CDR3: CAISPGGSGNHNEQFF

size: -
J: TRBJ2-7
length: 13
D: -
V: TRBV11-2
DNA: TGTGCCAGCAGCTTTACAGCAGCCTACGAGCAGTACTTC
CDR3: CASSFTAAYEQYF

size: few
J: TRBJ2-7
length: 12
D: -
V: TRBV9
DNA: TGTGCCAGCAGCGAGGGGCAGGCCGAGCAGTACTTC
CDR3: CASSEGQAEQYF

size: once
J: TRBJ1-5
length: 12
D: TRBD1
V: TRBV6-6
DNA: TGTGCCAGTGGACAGGGGGCGGGGCCCCAGCATTTT
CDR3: CASGQGAGPQHF

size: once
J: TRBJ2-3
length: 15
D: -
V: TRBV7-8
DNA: TGTGCCAGCAGCTTAGCGGAGGCTAGCACAGATACGCAGTATTTT
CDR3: CASSLAEASTDTQYF

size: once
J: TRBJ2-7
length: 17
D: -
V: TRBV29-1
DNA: TGCAGCGTTTTGGGCTCGGGTATAGCGCTCAGCTCCTACGAGCAGTACTTC
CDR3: CSVLGSGIALSSYEQYF

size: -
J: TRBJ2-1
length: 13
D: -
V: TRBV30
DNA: TGTGCCTGGAGTGGTGAGGCGGGTCCAGAGCAGTTCTTC
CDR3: CAWSGEAGPEQFF

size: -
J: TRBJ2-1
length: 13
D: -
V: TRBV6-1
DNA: TGTGCCAGCATTCGCACAGGGACCAATGAGCAGTTCTTC
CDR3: CASIRTGTNEQFF

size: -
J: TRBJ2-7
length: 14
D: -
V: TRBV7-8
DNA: TGTGCCAGCAGCTTAGGCCCAGACTCCTACGAGCAGTACTTC
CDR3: CASSLGPDSYEQYF

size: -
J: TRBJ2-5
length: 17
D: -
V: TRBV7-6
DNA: TGTGCCAGCAGCTTAGCTCGTCCCTGGACAGCACAAGAGACCCAGTACTTC
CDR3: CASSLARPWTAQETQYF

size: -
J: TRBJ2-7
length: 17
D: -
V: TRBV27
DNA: TGTGCCAGCAGTTTATCTCACGGATCGGACAGAGCCTACGAGCAGTACTTC
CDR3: CASSLSHGSDRAYEQYF

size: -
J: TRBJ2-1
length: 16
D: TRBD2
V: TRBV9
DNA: TGTGCCAGCAGCGTAGCGCCTAGCGGGAGTTTTATTGAGCAGTTCTTC
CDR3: CASSVAPSGSFIEQFF